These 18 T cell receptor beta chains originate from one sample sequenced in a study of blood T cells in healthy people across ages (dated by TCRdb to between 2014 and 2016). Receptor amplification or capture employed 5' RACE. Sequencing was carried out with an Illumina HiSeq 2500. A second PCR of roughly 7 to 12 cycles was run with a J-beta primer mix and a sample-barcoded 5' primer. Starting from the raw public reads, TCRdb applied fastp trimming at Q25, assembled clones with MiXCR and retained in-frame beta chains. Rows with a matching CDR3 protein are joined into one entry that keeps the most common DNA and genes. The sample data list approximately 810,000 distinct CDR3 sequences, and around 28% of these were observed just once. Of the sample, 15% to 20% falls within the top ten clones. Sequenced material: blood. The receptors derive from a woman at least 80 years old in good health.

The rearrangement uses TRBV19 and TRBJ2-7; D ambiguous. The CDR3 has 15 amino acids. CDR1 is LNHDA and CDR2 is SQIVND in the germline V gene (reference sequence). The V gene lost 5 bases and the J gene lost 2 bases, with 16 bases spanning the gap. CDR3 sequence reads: CASSSQQDLTYEQYF. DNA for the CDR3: TGTGCCAGTAGTTCACAGCAGGACCTTACCTACGAGCAGTACTTC. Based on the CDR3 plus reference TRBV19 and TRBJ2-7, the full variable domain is DGGITQSPKYLFRKEGQNVTLSCEQNLNHDAMYWYRQDPGQGLRLIYYSQIVNDFQKGDIAEGYSVSREKKESFPLTVTSAQKNPTAFYLCASSSQQDLTYEQYFGPGTRLTVT.

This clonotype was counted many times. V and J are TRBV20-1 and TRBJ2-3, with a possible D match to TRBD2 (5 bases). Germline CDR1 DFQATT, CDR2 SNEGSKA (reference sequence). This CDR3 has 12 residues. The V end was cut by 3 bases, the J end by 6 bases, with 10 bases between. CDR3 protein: CSARGIADTQYF. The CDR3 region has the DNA TGCAGTGCTAGGGGGATAGCGGATACGCAGTATTTT.

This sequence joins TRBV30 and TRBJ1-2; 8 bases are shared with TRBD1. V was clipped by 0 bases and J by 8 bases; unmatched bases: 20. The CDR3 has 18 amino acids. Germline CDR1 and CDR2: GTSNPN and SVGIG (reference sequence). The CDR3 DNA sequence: TGTGCCTGGAGTGTTGTTCGGACAGGGTTGTGGGGGGTTGGAGGCTACACCTTC. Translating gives CAWSVVRTGLWGVGGYTF. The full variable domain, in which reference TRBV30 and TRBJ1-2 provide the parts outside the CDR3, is SQTIHQWPATLVQPVGSPLSLECTVEGTSNPNLYWYRQAAGRGLQLLFYSVGIGQISSEVPQNLSASRPQDRQFILSSKKLLLSDSGFYLCAWSVVRTGLWGVGGYTFGSGTRLTVV.

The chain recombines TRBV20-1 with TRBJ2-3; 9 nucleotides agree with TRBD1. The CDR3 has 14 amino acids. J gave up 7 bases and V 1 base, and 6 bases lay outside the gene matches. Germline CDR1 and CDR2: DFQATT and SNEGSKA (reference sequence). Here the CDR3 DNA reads TGCAGTGCTAGAGGAGGGACAGGGTTGAATACGCAGTATTTT. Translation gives CSARGGTGLNTQYF.

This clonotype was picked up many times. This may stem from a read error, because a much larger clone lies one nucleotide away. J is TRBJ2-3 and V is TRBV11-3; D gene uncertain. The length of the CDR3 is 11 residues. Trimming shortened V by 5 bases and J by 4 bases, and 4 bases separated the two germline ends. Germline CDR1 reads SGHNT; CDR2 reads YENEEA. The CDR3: CASSKADTQYF. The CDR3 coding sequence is TGTGCCAGCAGCAAAGCAGATACGCAGTATTTT.

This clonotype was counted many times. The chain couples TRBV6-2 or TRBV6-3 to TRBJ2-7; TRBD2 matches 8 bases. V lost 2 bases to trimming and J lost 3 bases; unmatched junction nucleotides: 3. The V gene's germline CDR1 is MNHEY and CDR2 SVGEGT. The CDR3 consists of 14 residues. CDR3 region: CASSYPGGDYEQYF. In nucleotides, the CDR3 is TGTGCCAGCAGTTACCCCGGGGGGGACTACGAGCAGTACTTC.

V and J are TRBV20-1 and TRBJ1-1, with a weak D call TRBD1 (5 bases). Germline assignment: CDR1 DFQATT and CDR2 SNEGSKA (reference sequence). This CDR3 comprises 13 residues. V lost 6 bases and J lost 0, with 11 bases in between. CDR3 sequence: CSALTAMNTEAFF. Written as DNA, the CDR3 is TGCAGTGCCTTGACAGCTATGAACACTGAAGCTTTCTTT.

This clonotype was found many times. The CDR3 nucleotides are TGTGCCAGCATCGATCCGGGACTTCTGTTCCACGAGCAGTACTTC. This sequence encodes CASIDPGLLFHEQYF. The gene calls are TRBV6-1 and TRBJ2-7; D might be TRBD2 (6 bases). V gave up 7 bases and J gave up 5 bases, with 21 bases separating them. This CDR3 is 15 amino acids long. CDR1 MNHNS and CDR2 SASEGT come from the germline V gene.

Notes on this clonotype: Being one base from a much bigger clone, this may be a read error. In nucleotides, the CDR3 is TGCAGTGCTAGTAGTAGTCAGGGCTATGGCTACACCTTC. This sequence encodes CSASSSQGYGYTF. The chain employs TRBV20-1 and TRBJ1-2, with a tentative D call TRBD1 (5 bases). Germline loops: CDR1 DFQATT, CDR2 SNEGSKA (reference sequence). CDR3 length: 13 residues. The V end was cut by 3 bases, the J end by 4 bases, with 12 bases between.

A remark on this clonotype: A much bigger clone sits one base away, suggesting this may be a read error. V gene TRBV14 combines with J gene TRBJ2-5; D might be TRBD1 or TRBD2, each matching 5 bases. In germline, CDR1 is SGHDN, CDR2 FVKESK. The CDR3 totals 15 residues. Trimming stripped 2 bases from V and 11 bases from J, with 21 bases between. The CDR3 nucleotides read TGTGCCAGCAGCCAACAAAGGGGACCCCTCAATGAGCAGTACTTC. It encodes CASSQQRGPLNEQYF.

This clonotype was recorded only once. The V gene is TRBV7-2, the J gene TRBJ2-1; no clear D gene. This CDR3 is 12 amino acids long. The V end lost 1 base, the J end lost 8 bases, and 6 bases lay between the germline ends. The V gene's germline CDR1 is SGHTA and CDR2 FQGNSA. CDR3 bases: TGTGCCAGCAGCTTAGACACCTATGAGCAGTTCTTC. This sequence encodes CASSLDTYEQFF.

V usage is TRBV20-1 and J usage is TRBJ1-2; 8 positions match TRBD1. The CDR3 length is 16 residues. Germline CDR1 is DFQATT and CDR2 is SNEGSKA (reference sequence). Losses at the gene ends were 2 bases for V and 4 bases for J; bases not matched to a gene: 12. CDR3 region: CSARKVSSGGSYGYTF. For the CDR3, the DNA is TGCAGTGCTAGAAAGGTGTCGTCAGGGGGCAGCTATGGCTACACCTTC.

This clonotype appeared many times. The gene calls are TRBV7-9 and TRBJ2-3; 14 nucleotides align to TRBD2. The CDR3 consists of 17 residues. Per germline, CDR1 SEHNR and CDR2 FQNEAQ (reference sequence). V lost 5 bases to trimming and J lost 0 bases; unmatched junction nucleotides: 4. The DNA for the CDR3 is TGTGCCAGCAGCCTCCGACTAGCGGGGGGGAGCACAGATACGCAGTATTTT. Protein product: CASSLRLAGGSTDTQYF.

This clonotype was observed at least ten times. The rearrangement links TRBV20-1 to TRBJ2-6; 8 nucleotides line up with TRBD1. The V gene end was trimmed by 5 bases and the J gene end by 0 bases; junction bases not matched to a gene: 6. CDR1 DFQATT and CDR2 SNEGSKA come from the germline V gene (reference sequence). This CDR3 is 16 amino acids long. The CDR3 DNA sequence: TGCAGTGCTGCGCAGGGGGCGGGCTCTGGGGCCAACGTCCTGACTTTC. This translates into CSAAQGAGSGANVLTF.

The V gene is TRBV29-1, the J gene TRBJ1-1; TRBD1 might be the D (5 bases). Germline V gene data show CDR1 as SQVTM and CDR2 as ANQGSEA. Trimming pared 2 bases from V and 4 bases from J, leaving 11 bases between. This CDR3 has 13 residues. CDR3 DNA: TGCAGCGTTGAACCGCAGAGGGGCACTGAAGCTTTCTTT. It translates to CSVEPQRGTEAFF.

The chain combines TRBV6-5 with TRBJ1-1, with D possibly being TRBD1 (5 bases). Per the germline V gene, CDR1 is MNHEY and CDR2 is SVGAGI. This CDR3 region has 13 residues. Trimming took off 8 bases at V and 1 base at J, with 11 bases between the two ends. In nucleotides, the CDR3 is TGTGCCAGCCTCAGGGCAGGGAACACTGAAGCTTTCTTT. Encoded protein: CASLRAGNTEAFF.

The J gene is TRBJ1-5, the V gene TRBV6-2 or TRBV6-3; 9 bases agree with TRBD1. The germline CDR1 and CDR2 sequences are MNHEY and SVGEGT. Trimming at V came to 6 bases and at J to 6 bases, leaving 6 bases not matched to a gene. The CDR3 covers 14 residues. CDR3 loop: CASRGTGYGQPQHF. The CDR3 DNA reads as TGTGCCAGCAGGGGGACAGGGTACGGTCAGCCCCAGCATTTT.

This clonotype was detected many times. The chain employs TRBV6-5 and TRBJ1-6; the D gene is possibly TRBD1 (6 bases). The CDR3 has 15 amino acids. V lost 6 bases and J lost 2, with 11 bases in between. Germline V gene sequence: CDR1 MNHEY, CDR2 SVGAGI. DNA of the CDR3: TGTGCCAGCAGAGTGACAGGCACCTATAATTCACCCCTCCACTTT. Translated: CASRVTGTYNSPLHF.